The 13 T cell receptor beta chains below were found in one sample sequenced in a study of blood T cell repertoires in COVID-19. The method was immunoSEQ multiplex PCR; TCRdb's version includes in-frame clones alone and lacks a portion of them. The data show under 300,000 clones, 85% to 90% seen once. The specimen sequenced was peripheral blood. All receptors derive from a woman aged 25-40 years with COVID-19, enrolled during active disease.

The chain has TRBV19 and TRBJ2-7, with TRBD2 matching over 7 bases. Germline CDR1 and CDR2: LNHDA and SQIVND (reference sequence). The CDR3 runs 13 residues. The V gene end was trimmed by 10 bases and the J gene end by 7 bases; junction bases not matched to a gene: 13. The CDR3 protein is CATKLNGRNEQYF. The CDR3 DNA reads TGTGCCACCAAACTAAACGGGAGGAATGAGCAGTACTTC.

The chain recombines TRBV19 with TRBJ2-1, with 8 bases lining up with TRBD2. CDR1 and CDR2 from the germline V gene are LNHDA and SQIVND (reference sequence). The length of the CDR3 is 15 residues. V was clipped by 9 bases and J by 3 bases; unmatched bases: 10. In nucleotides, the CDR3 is TGTGCCAGCGGGGGGGCCGGGACACTCTACAATGAGCAGTTCTTC. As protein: CASGGAGTLYNEQFF.

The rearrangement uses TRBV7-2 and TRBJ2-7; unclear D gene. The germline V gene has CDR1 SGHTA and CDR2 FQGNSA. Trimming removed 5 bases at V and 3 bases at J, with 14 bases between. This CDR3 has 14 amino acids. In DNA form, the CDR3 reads TGTGCCAGCAGCCTTGGCGGCCCATACTACGAGCAGTACTTC. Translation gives CASSLGGPYYEQYF. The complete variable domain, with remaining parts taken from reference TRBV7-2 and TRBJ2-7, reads GAGVSQSPSNKVTEKGKDVELRCDPISGHTALYWYRQSLGQGLEFLIYFQGNSAPDKSGLPSDRFSAERTGGSVSTLTIQRTQQEDSAVYLCASSLGGPYYEQYFGPGTRLTVT.

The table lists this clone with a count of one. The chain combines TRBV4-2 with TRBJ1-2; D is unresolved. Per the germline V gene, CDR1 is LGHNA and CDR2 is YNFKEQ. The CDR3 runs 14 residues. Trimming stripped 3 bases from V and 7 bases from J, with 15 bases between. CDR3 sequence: CASSQSGPLSGYTF. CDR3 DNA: TGTGCCAGCAGCCAGAGCGGTCCGTTGAGTGGCTACACCTTC.

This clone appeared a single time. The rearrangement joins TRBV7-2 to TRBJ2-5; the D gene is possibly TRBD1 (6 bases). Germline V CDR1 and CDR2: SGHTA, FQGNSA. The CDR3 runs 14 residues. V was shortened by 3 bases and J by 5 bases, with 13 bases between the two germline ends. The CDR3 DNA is TGTGCCAGCAGCTTCGGACAGAGCAGGGAGACCCAGTACTTC. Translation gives CASSFGQSRETQYF.

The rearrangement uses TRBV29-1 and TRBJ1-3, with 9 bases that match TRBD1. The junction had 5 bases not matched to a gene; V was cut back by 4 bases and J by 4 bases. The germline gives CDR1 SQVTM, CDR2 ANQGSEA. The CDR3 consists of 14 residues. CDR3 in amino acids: CSVGDREAGNTIYF. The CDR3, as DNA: TGCAGCGTTGGGGACAGGGAAGCAGGAAACACCATATATTTT.

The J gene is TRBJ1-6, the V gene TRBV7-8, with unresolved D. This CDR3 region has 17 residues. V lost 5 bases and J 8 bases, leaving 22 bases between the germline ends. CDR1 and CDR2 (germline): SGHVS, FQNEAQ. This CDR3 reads CASSPTRGIGRDSPLHF. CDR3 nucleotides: TGTGCCAGCAGCCCCACTCGCGGGATAGGGAGGGATTCACCCCTCCACTTT. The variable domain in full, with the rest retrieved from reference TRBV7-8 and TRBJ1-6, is GAGVSQSPRYKVAKRGQDVALRCDPISGHVSLFWYQQALGQGPEFLTYFQNEAQLDKSGLPSDRFFAERPEGSVSTLKIQRTQQEDSAVYLCASSPTRGIGRDSPLHFGNGTRLTVT.

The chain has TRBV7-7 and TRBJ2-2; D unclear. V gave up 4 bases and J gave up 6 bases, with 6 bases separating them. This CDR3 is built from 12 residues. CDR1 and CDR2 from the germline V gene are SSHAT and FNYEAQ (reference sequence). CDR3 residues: CASSSVSGELFF. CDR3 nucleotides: TGTGCCAGCAGCTCCGTGTCCGGGGAGCTGTTTTTT.

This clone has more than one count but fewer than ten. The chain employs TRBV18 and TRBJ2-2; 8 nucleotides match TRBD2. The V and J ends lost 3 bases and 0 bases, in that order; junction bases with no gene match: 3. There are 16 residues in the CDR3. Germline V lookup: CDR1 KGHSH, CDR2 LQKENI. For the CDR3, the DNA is TGTGCCAGCTCACCGTCGGGGGGGTCGAACACCGGGGAGCTGTTTTTT. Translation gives CASSPSGGSNTGELFF.

The CDR3 DNA reads TGTGCCAGCTCCCGGGGGAACACCATATATTTT. Translating gives CASSRGNTIYF. The chain combines TRBV6-5 with TRBJ1-3; D perhaps matches TRBD1 (5 bases). From germline, CDR1 is MNHEY and CDR2 SVGAGI. The CDR3 is made up of 11 amino acids. V lost 8 bases to trimming and J lost 7 bases, with 9 bases between them.

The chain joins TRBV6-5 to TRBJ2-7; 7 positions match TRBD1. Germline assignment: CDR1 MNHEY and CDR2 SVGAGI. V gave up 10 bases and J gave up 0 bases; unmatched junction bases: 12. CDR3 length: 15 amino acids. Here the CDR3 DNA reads TGTGCCACCAGGGACAGTTCGGGCCCCTCCTACGAGCAGTACTTC. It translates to CATRDSSGPSYEQYF.

The DNA of the CDR3 is TGTGCCAGCGGTTCTCCCGGACAGATTGATTACACTGAAGCTTTCTTT. Its protein is CASGSPGQIDYTEAFF. The V and J genes are TRBV5-4 and TRBJ1-1, with a tentative D call TRBD1 (6 bases). V lost 7 bases to trimming and J lost 3 bases, with 22 bases between them. Germline CDR1 SGHNT, CDR2 YYREEE (reference sequence). The CDR3 runs 16 residues.

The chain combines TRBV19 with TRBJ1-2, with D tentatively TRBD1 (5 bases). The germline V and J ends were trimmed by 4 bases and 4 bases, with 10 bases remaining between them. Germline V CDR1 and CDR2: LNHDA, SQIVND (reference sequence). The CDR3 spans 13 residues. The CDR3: CASSSQGAYGYTF. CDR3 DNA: TGTGCCAGTAGTAGCCAAGGGGCCTATGGCTACACCTTC.